A single sample gave rise to the 15 T cell receptor beta chains below, sequenced in a study of chronic HIV infection and antiretroviral therapy. Via MiXCR, TCRdb re-called the 5' RACE reads, giving one row per CDR3 protein. The data show 40,000 to 50,000 distinct CDR3 sequences, 15% to 20% seen once. Sequencing used peripheral blood. The receptors originated from an adult who had HIV and had not received antiretroviral therapy, or was an uninfected healthy control (not recorded which).

The chain is built from TRBV28 and TRBJ2-5; 9 nucleotides agree with TRBD2. The trim removed 7 bases at V and 2 bases at J, leaving 5 bases unmatched. Germline loops: CDR1 MDHEN, CDR2 SYDVKM. The CDR3 has 14 amino acids. The CDR3 region is CASKLAGSQETQYF. The CDR3 coding sequence is TGTGCCAGCAAACTAGCGGGTTCTCAAGAGACCCAGTACTTC.

The chain is built from TRBV30 and TRBJ1-2; D uncertain. The CDR3 is made up of 15 amino acids. V was cut by 2 bases and J by 5 bases, with 18 bases left in between. Germline V gives CDR1 GTSNPN, CDR2 SVGIG (reference sequence). In DNA form, the CDR3 reads TGTGCCTGGAGTAACACCCGGCGGCAAACTTATGGCTACACCTTC. Protein: CAWSNTRRQTYGYTF.

This rearrangement joins TRBV29-1 to TRBJ2-5; TRBD1 matches at 8 bases. Trimming took 6 bases from V and 7 from J; bases not matched to a gene: 16. Germline V CDR1 and CDR2: SQVTM, ANQGSEA. CDR3 length: 15 residues. The CDR3 reads CSVEGQVNNLGTQYF. The CDR3 nucleotides are TGCAGCGTCGAGGGACAGGTCAACAACCTGGGGACCCAGTACTTC.

This chain uses TRBV28 with TRBJ2-1; D might be TRBD1 or TRBD2, each matching 5 bases. The CDR3 runs 17 residues. Germline values: CDR1 MDHEN, CDR2 SYDVKM. The ends were cut back, 1 base at V and 0 bases at J, with 13 bases in the middle. In DNA form, the CDR3 reads TGTGCCAGCAGTTTATCCACCCCAGGGAGCTCCTACAATGAGCAGTTCTTC. Residues: CASSLSTPGSSYNEQFF.

This rearrangement joins TRBV6-5 to TRBJ1-1; 10 bases line up with TRBD1. V gave up 6 bases and J gave up 3 bases; unmatched junction bases: 7. CDR3 length: 15 residues. Germline V CDR1 and CDR2: MNHEY, SVGAGI. Here the CDR3 DNA reads TGTGCCAGCAGGCGGACAGGGGGGAGGGACACTGAAGCTTTCTTT. It encodes CASRRTGGRDTEAFF.

The chain links TRBV7-9 to TRBJ2-5; D is ambiguous. V lost 5 bases and J 5 bases, leaving 12 bases between the germline ends. This CDR3 is built from 13 residues. Germline V CDR1 and CDR2: SEHNR, FQNEAQ (reference sequence). The CDR3: CASSPTVRETQYF. Here the CDR3 DNA reads TGTGCCAGCAGCCCTACAGTACGGGAGACCCAGTACTTC.

This chain uses TRBV5-1 with TRBJ2-7; D call uncertain. Germline CDR1 SGHRS, CDR2 YFSETQ. CDR3 length: 12 amino acids. Trimming took 0 bases from V and 5 from J, leaving 6 bases between them. CDR3 residues: CASSLGVDEQYF. In DNA, the CDR3 is TGCGCCAGCAGCTTGGGGGTTGACGAGCAGTACTTC.

The table lists this clonotype with a few counts. The chain recombines TRBV5-1 with TRBJ2-2, with 7 positions matching TRBD2. Germline trimming cut 4 bases from V and 0 bases from J; bases unmatched to any gene: 6. Germline-derived CDR1 and CDR2 are SGHRS and YFSETQ. The CDR3 runs to 16 residues. CDR3 sequence: CASSPLAGSNTGELFF. CDR3 DNA sequence: TGCGCCAGCAGCCCGTTAGCGGGTTCGAACACCGGGGAGCTGTTTTTT.

This clonotype was seen many times. The rearrangement uses TRBV4-1 and TRBJ2-3; D unresolved. Germline V gives CDR1 MGHRA, CDR2 YSYEKL. V was pared by 2 bases and J by 4 bases, with 7 bases between. CDR3 size: 13 residues. The CDR3 here is CASSQKGSDTQYF. CDR3 sequence (DNA): TGCGCCAGCAGCCAAAAAGGGTCAGATACGCAGTATTTT.

This clonotype was seen ten or more times. The chain recombines TRBV28 with TRBJ1-1; TRBD1 matches at 8 bases. The CDR3 has 17 amino acids. The junction had 8 bases not matched to a gene; V was cut back by 1 base and J by 1 base. Germline V gene lookup returns CDR1 MDHEN and CDR2 SYDVKM. CDR3 sequence (DNA): TGTGCCAGCAGTTTATTATCGGATGGACAGGGGAACACTGAAGCTTTCTTT. Amino acid sequence: CASSLLSDGQGNTEAFF.

The chain has TRBV20-1 and TRBJ2-5, with D maybe TRBD2 (7 bases). V was pared by 0 bases and J by 1 base, with 12 bases between. The CDR3 sequence is 15 residues long. Germline CDR1 and CDR2: DFQATT and SNEGSKA (reference sequence). The CDR3, as DNA: TGCAGTGCTAGAGAGAGGGGGGGGGCCCAAGAGACCCAGTACTTC. Translated: CSARERGGAQETQYF.

This clonotype was observed a handful of times. The genes are TRBV20-1 and TRBJ1-5; D remains unclear. This CDR3 has 13 residues. Germline V gene lookup returns CDR1 DFQATT and CDR2 SNEGSKA (reference sequence). V shed 2 bases and J shed 1 base, with 6 bases lying between them. The CDR3 protein is CSARPGSNQPQHF. CDR3 nucleotide sequence: TGCAGTGCTAGACCGGGGAGCAATCAGCCCCAGCATTTT.

This clonotype was counted a few times. This chain joins TRBV29-1 and TRBJ2-3; 7 bases fit TRBD1. J was trimmed by 11 bases and V by 4 bases; bases with no gene match: 9. The CDR3 extends over 12 amino acids. Germline V gene data show CDR1 as SQVTM and CDR2 as ANQGSEA. CDR3 amino acids: CSVAWDSRKQYF. CDR3 DNA sequence: TGCAGCGTTGCCTGGGACAGCAGGAAGCAGTATTTT.

The V gene is TRBV28, the J gene TRBJ1-2; 9 bases fit TRBD1. Germline assignment: CDR1 MDHEN and CDR2 SYDVKM. V lost 10 bases and J lost 10; bases outside the gene matches: 16. The CDR3 has 14 amino acids. CDR3 loop: CATPTRDRVTVYTF. Written as DNA, the CDR3 is TGTGCCACCCCAACACGGGACAGGGTTACTGTCTACACCTTC.

The chain joins TRBV15 to TRBJ2-7; TRBD1 is a possible D gene (5 bases). The CDR3 extends over 13 amino acids. Trimming took off 8 bases at V and 0 bases at J, with 11 bases between the two ends. Germline V gene data show CDR1 as LNHNV and CDR2 as YYDKDF (reference sequence). The CDR3 bases are TGTGCCACCGCCGGACAAAGCTCCTACGAGCAGTACTTC. This encodes CATAGQSSYEQYF.